The 17 T cell receptor beta chains below were found in one sample sequenced in a study of T cell changes during pregnancy in multiple sclerosis. Profiling relied on immunoSEQ multiplex PCR, and the TCRdb table lists in-frame clones only, not all of them. The profile covers some 52,000 clones, with about 92% appearing a single time and more than 0.7% taken by the ten largest. The specimen was CD4+ T cells from peripheral blood mononuclear cells, collected in the third trimester of pregnancy. All receptors derive from a female donor with multiple sclerosis, enrolled in a pregnancy study.

The rearrangement uses TRBV30 and TRBJ1-3; TRBD1 agrees at 8 bases. The CDR3 is 17 residues long. Germline V gene lookup returns CDR1 GTSNPN and CDR2 SVGIG (reference sequence). V was pared by 1 base and J by 2 bases, with 10 bases of the junction left unmatched. DNA for the CDR3: TGTGCCTGGAGTGACCCCAGGGGGCTAGGTGCTGGAAACACCATATATTTT. Translating gives CAWSDPRGLGAGNTIYF.

About this clone: Germline is not matched at one junction end, which may reflect a read error. The chain uses TRBV29-1 and TRBJ1-2; D perhaps matches TRBD1 (5 bases). This CDR3 spans 13 amino acids. CDR1 and CDR2 from the germline V gene are SQVTM and ANQGSEA. In nucleotides, the CDR3 is TGCAGCGCTGAAAACCAGGGAAACTATGGCTACACCTTC. This translates into CSAENQGNYGYTF.

By proportion, this clone is medium-sized. This chain uses TRBV29-1 with TRBJ1-5; 9 bases are shared with TRBD1. CDR1 SQVTM and CDR2 ANQGSEA come from the germline V gene. J lost 7 bases, V lost 6 bases, and 13 bases had no gene match. This CDR3 spans 15 amino acids. CDR3 DNA: TGCAGCGTCCAACCCGCACAGGGGGCAGGACAGCCCCAGCATTTT. It codes for CSVQPAQGAGQPQHF. Filled out from reference TRBV29-1 and TRBJ1-5, the complete variable domain reads SAVISQKPSRDICQRGTSLTIQCQVDSQVTMMFWYRQQPGQSLTLIATANQGSEATYESGFVIDKFPISRPNLTFSTLTVSNMSPEDSSIYLCSVQPAQGAGQPQHFGDGTRLSIL.

This clone was observed a few times. The chain combines TRBV4-3 with TRBJ1-2; D is perhaps TRBD1 (6 bases). Germline CDR1 LGHNA, CDR2 YSLEER. This CDR3 has 16 amino acids. V shed 4 bases and J shed 0 bases, with 15 bases lying between them. The CDR3 loop is CASSRSGQTSNYGYTF. The DNA of the CDR3 is TGCGCCAGCAGCCGATCGGGACAAACTTCTAACTATGGCTACACCTTC.

The chain combines TRBV4-3 with TRBJ1-1, with D uncertain. The V end was cut by 1 base, the J end by 4 bases, with 10 bases between. Germline V lookup: CDR1 LGHNA, CDR2 YSLEER. The CDR3 runs to 14 residues. DNA of the CDR3: TGCGCCAGCAGCCAAGGTCCGAGGGCCACTGAAGCTTTCTTT. Protein product: CASSQGPRATEAFF.

This chain connects TRBV6-5 to TRBJ2-1; 12 bases agree with TRBD2. The CDR3 is made up of 15 amino acids. J lost 4 bases, V lost 5 bases, and 3 bases had no gene match. Germline values: CDR1 MNHEY, CDR2 SVGAGI. CDR3 in amino acids: CASSIGTSGYNEQFF. The CDR3 DNA follows: TGTGCCAGCAGTATCGGGACTAGCGGGTACAATGAGCAGTTCTTC.

The chain uses TRBV4-1 and TRBJ1-2; D call uncertain. Trimming stripped 11 bases from V and 8 bases from J, with 21 bases between. The germline CDR1 and CDR2 sequences are MGHRA and YSYEKL. The CDR3 is 13 amino acids. The CDR3 DNA is TGCGCCCGCATTCTGAACCCTAGCCCCGGCTACACCTTC. Its translation: CARILNPSPGYTF.

The chain joins TRBV7-9 to TRBJ2-1; 9 bases map to TRBD2. CDR3 length: 16 residues. Germline V CDR1 and CDR2: SEHNR, FQNEAQ (reference sequence). V lost 1 base to trimming and J lost 4 bases; unmatched junction nucleotides: 5. In DNA form, the CDR3 reads TGTGCCAGCAGCTTAGGAGCGGGGGGCCCTTACAATGAGCAGTTCTTC. This encodes CASSLGAGGPYNEQFF.

The gene calls are TRBV5-1 and TRBJ2-5; 8 bases fit TRBD1. J was trimmed by 2 bases and V by 4 bases; bases with no gene match: 4. There are 14 residues in the CDR3. Germline-derived CDR1 and CDR2 are SGHRS and YFSETQ. This CDR3 is CASSLQGGQETQYF. The CDR3 coding sequence is TGCGCCAGCAGCCTACAGGGGGGTCAAGAGACCCAGTACTTC.

Written as DNA, the CDR3 is TGTGCCAGCAGCCAGGCGAGTACTAATTCACCCCTCCACTTT. This sequence encodes CASSQASTNSPLHF. This chain joins TRBV7-2 and TRBJ1-6; D not resolved. Between the trimmed V and J ends, which lost 5 bases and 6 bases, there was a span of 11 bases. CDR1 is SGHTA, CDR2 FQGNSA, per germline. CDR3 size: 14 residues.

This chain joins TRBV19 and TRBJ2-7; 12 positions match TRBD2. The CDR3 loop spans 15 amino acids. Germline V gives CDR1 LNHDA, CDR2 SQIVND (reference sequence). V shed 4 bases and J 3 bases; nucleotides not matched to a gene: 4. CDR3 in DNA: TGTGCCAGTAGTAGACTAGCGGGGGAATACTACGAGCAGTACTTC. This sequence encodes CASSRLAGEYYEQYF. The entire variable domain, with the rest obtained from reference TRBV19 and TRBJ2-7, is as follows: DGGITQSPKYLFRKEGQNVTLSCEQNLNHDAMYWYRQDPGQGLRLIYYSQIVNDFQKGDIAEGYSVSREKKESFPLTVTSAQKNPTAFYLCASSRLAGEYYEQYFGPGTRLTVT.

The rearrangement links TRBV2 to TRBJ2-1; 10 bases are a match to TRBD2. The ends lost 1 base at V and 10 bases at J; junction bases unmatched: 7. Germline CDR1 and CDR2: SNHLY and FYNNEI. The CDR3 consists of 15 residues. The CDR3 DNA is TGTGCCAGCAGTGAAGGAAGCGGGGGGGCTCGGGAGCAGTTCTTC. Translated, it gives CASSEGSGGAREQFF.

The count of this clone is one. V and J are TRBV27 and TRBJ2-2; tentatively, D is TRBD1 (6 bases). Trimming took 1 base from V and 5 from J, leaving 11 bases between them. The CDR3 covers 15 residues. Germline V lookup: CDR1 MNHEY, CDR2 SMNVEV (reference sequence). For the CDR3, the DNA is TGTGCCAGCAGTTTATACAGGGTCGGTACCGGGGAGCTGTTTTTT. Protein sequence: CASSLYRVGTGELFF.

The chain uses TRBV6-1 and TRBJ1-5, with a tentative D call TRBD1 (6 bases). V was cut by 3 bases and J by 7 bases, with 16 bases left in between. Per germline, CDR1 MNHNS and CDR2 SASEGT. The CDR3 covers 15 residues. The CDR3 sequence is CASSERGGGGQPQHF. In nucleotides, the CDR3 is TGTGCCAGCAGTGAGAGGGGAGGGGGAGGGCAGCCCCAGCATTTT.

V gene TRBV19 combines with J gene TRBJ1-4; D is possibly TRBD1 (5 bases). Germline loops: CDR1 LNHDA, CDR2 SQIVND (reference sequence). CDR3 length: 16 amino acids. Trimming took 3 bases from V and 7 from J, leaving 18 bases between them. This CDR3 is CASSIPLTAISEKLFF. CDR3 sequence (DNA): TGTGCCAGTAGTATTCCCCTGACAGCAATCTCTGAAAAACTGTTTTTT. Based on the CDR3 plus reference TRBV19 and TRBJ1-4, the full variable domain is DGGITQSPKYLFRKEGQNVTLSCEQNLNHDAMYWYRQDPGQGLRLIYYSQIVNDFQKGDIAEGYSVSREKKESFPLTVTSAQKNPTAFYLCASSIPLTAISEKLFFGSGTQLSVL.

The chain is built from TRBV5-4 and TRBJ1-4, with D possibly matching TRBD1 (5 bases). V was clipped by 3 bases and J by 1 base, with 7 bases between them. Germline V gene sequence: CDR1 SGHNT, CDR2 YYREEE (reference sequence). The CDR3 is made up of 14 amino acids. The CDR3 here is CASSSQGTNEKLFF. As DNA, the CDR3 is TGTGCCAGCAGCTCCCAGGGAACTAATGAAAAACTGTTTTTT.

This chain connects TRBV10-2 to TRBJ2-2; unclear D gene. CDR3 length: 11 amino acids. V was shortened by 7 bases and J by 8 bases, with 8 bases between the two germline ends. Germline V gene sequence: CDR1 WSHSY, CDR2 SAAADI. CDR3 protein: CASKLRGELFF. CDR3 coding DNA: TGCGCCAGCAAACTAAGGGGGGAGCTGTTTTTT.